A single T cell receptor (beta chain) is shown here with its context. Its matching antigen is unknown. The sample is drawn from a study of cytomegalovirus exposure and HLA in healthy donors. For the study at large: Around 76% of roughly 430 genotyped donors fell in the Caucasian-associated ancestry cluster.

It was with 60 Vbeta and 13 Jbeta primers that the PCR ran. The repertoire was sequenced with immunoSEQ multiplex PCR; TCRdb's copy has only in-frame clones and lacks some. The sample includes 100,000 to 120,000 clones, around 73% of them seen just once. Overall study findings and caveats: Later analysis identified several of the most significant clusters that appeared linked to common viral pathogens.

Germline lookup yields CDR1 KGHSH and CDR2 LQKENI. V lost 3 bases, J lost 4 bases, and 7 bases lay in between. CDR3 size: 12 residues. Sequencing was performed on PBMCs. This receptor was identified in a woman aged 25 to 39 in good health and CMV-seropositive. The V and J genes are TRBV18 and TRBJ2-7; no reliable D call. The DNA for the CDR3 is TGTGCCAGCTCACCGGGCCGGTACGAGCAGTACTTC. Encoded protein: CASSPGRYEQYF.